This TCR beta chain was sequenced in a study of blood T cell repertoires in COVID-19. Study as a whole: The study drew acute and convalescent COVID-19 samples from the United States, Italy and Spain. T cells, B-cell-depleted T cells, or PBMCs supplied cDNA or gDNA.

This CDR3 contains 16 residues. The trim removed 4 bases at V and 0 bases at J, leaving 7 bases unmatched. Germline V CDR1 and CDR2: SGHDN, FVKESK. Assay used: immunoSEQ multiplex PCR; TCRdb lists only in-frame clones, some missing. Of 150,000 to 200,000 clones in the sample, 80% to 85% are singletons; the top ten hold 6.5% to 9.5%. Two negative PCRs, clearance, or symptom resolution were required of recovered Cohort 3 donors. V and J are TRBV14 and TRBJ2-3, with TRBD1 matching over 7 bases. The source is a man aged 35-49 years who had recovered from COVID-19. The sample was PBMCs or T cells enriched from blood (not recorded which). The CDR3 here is CASSRPWTGSTDTQYF. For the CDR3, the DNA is TGTGCCAGCAGCCGCCCATGGACAGGTAGCACAGATACGCAGTATTTT.